This is a list of T cell receptor beta chains from one sample in a study of OX40 agonist ivuxolimab in advanced cancers. Profiling relied on immunoSEQ multiplex PCR, and the TCRdb table lists in-frame clones only, not all of them. The table records nearly 110,000 clones, approximately 89% of them present only once. Here the sequenced sample was CD4+ or CD8+ T cells sorted from blood, taken in a trial of the OX40 agonist ivuxolimab. The receptors shown here come from an adult with an advanced solid tumor such as melanoma, head and neck, liver or kidney cancer. Each CDR3 is given with its conserved first and last residue. Fields, in order: CDR3 protein, J gene, V gene, CDR3 length.

cdr3_aa: CASSLPGRGSGELFF
j_call: TRBJ2-2
v_call: TRBV7-3
cdr3_length: 15

cdr3_aa: CASSHQWGETQYF
j_call: TRBJ2-5
v_call: TRBV23-1
cdr3_length: 13

cdr3_aa: CASGRDRAYNEQFF
j_call: TRBJ2-1
v_call: TRBV19
cdr3_length: 14

cdr3_aa: CASGLLETQYF
j_call: TRBJ2-5
v_call: TRBV12-5
cdr3_length: 11

cdr3_aa: CGVYYYGYTF
j_call: TRBJ1-2
v_call: TRBV28
cdr3_length: 10

cdr3_aa: CASSPAGSNYEQYF
j_call: TRBJ2-7
v_call: TRBV11-2
cdr3_length: 14

cdr3_aa: CASSPTGGAYGYTF
j_call: TRBJ1-2
v_call: TRBV7-3
cdr3_length: 14

cdr3_aa: CASSFEPRDEQCF
j_call: TRBJ2-7
v_call: TRBV27
cdr3_length: 13

cdr3_aa: CASSELADSYEQYF
j_call: TRBJ2-7
v_call: TRBV5-1
cdr3_length: 14

cdr3_aa: CASSQKRGGQMMNEKLFF
j_call: TRBJ1-4
v_call: TRBV14
cdr3_length: 18

cdr3_aa: CATGDRGTGANEKLFF
j_call: TRBJ1-4
v_call: TRBV7-9
cdr3_length: 16

cdr3_aa: CASSSGTNSYEQYF
j_call: TRBJ2-7
v_call: TRBV5-1
cdr3_length: 14

cdr3_aa: CASSSRPTGDQPQHF
j_call: TRBJ1-5
v_call: TRBV9
cdr3_length: 15

cdr3_aa: CASSLLGTSQETQYF
j_call: TRBJ2-5
v_call: TRBV5-1
cdr3_length: 15

cdr3_aa: CASSTGQGKTEAFF
j_call: TRBJ1-1
v_call: TRBV5-1
cdr3_length: 14

cdr3_aa: CASHYIWLTDEQYF
j_call: TRBJ2-7
v_call: TRBV5-6
cdr3_length: 14

cdr3_aa: CASSPSGTGAGNTIYF
j_call: TRBJ1-3
v_call: TRBV18
cdr3_length: 16